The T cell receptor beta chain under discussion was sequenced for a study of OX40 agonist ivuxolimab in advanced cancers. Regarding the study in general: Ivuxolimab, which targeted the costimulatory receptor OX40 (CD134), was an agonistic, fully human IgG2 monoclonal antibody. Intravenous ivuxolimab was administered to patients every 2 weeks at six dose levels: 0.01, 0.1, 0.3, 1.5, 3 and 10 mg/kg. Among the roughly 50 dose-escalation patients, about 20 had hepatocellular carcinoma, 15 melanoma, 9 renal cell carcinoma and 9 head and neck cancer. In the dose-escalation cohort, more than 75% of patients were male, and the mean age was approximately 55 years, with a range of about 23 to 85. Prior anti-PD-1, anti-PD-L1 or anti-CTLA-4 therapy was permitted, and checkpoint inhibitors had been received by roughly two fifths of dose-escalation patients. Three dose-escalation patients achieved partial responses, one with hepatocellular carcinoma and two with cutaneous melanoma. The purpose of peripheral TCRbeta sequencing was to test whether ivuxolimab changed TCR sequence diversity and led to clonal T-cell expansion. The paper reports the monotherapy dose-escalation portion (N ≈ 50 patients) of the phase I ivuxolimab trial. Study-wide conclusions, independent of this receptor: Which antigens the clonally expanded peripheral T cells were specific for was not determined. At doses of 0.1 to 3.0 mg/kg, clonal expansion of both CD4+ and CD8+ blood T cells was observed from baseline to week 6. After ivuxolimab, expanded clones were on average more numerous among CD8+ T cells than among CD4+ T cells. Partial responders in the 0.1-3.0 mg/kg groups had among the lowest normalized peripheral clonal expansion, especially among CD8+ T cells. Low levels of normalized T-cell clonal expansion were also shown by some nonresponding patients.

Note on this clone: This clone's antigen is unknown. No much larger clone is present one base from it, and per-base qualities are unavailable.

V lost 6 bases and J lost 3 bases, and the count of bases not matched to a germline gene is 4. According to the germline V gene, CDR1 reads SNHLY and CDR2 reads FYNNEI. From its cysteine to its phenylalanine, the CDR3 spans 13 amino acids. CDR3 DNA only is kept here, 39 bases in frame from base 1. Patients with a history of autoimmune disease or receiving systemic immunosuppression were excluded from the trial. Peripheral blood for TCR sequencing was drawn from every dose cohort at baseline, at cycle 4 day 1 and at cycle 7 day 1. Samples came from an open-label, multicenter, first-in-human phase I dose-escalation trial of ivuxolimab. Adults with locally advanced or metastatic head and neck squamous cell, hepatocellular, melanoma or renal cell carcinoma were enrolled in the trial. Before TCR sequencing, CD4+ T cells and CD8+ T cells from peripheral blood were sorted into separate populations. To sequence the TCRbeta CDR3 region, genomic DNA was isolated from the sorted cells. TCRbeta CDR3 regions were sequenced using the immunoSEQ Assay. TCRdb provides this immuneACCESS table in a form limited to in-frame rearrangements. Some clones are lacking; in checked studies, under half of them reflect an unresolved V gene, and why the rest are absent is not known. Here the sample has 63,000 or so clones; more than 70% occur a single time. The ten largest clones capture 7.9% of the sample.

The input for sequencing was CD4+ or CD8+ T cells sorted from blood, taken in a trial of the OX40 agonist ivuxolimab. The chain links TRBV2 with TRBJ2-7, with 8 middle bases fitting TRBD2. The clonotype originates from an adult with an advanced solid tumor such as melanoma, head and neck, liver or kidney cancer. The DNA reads TGTGCCAGCAGAGGTAGCGGGATCTACGAGCAGTACTTC. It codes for CASRGSGIYEQYF.